The clone carrying this T cell receptor beta chain showed up just a few times. The antigen is unknown. Other DNA sequences in this sample translate to the same CDR3. This PCR relied on a set of 60 Vbeta primers and 13 Jbeta primers. Profiling relied on immunoSEQ multiplex PCR, and the TCRdb table lists in-frame clones only, not all of them. The sample yields 100,000 to 150,000 clones, 60% to 80% seen once. This CDR3 contains 14 residues. Germline assignment: CDR1 SGHNT and CDR2 YYREEE (reference sequence). The germline V and J ends were trimmed by 0 bases and 0 bases, with 6 bases remaining between them. These data are taken from a study of cytomegalovirus exposure and HLA in healthy donors. Overall study findings and caveats: A later analysis reportedly identified an Asian-associated ancestry cluster as carrying fewer N-insertions than the approximately 640-donor mean. Immune exposure was documented only through CMV serostatus. Relative to equally common others, HLA-associated TCR beta chains showed greater clonal expansion in a later analysis.

V usage is TRBV5-4 and J usage is TRBJ1-2; the D gene is possibly TRBD1 (5 bases). The sequence was obtained from a man aged 30-40 years in good health and CMV-seronegative. The specimen sequenced was PBMCs. The CDR3, as DNA: TGTGCCAGCAGCTTGGGGGGGGCTAACTATGGCTACACCTTC. Protein: CASSLGGANYGYTF.